This TCR beta chain was profiled in a study of cytomegalovirus exposure and HLA in healthy donors. Regarding the study as a whole: A link between a missense DCLRE1C variant and TCR beta V- and J-gene trimming emerged from a later analysis. Cytomegalovirus association was assigned to more than 150 TCR beta chains. As a later analysis revealed, the rate of TCR association differed by HLA locus, with DRB1 most and HLA-C fewest. In all likelihood, a cluster of highly shared sequence variants was a sequencing artifact.

The germline CDR1 and CDR2 sequences are SGHVS and FQNEAQ. The CDR3 is 13 amino acids. Trimming took off 5 bases at V and 5 bases at J, with 9 bases between the two ends. In the PCR, 60 Vbeta and 13 Jbeta primers were used. Repertoires were generated with immunoSEQ multiplex PCR, while TCRdb's copy carries only in-frame clones and drops some. The table has roughly 130,000 clones, about 73% seen once; the top ten hold 2.1%. A remark on this clone: Its target is unknown.

This chain joins TRBV7-8 and TRBJ2-2, with D maybe TRBD1 (6 bases). The sequence came from a woman aged 40 to 55 in good health and CMV-seropositive. Sequenced input: PBMCs. DNA for the CDR3: TGTGCCAGCAGCCTCAGGGGTACCGGGGAGCTGTTTTTT. It codes for CASSLRGTGELFF.